The 20 T cell receptor beta chains reported below all come from one sample, sequenced in a study of molecular identifiers for immune sequencing clone quantification. TCRdb called the PCR reads again in MiXCR, with one record for every CDR3 protein. Here the sample spans about 320,000 distinct CDR3 sequences, 24% being singletons. What was sequenced was naive CD8+ T cells from blood, with Jurkat cell RNA spiked in. Subset: FACS-sorted CD8+CD4-CCR7+CD45RA+ naive T cells. The receptors originated from a human donor in good health. Some libraries in this study had Jurkat cell RNA spiked in.

This clonotype was seen ten or more times. The rearrangement uses TRBV6-5 and TRBJ2-7, with TRBD1 matching 10 bases. V was clipped by 5 bases and J by 3 bases; unmatched bases: 7. The CDR3 runs 15 residues. Germline V CDR1 and CDR2: MNHEY, SVGAGI. DNA for the CDR3: TGTGCCAGCAGTGGGAGGGACAGGGGTCTCTACGAGCAGTACTTC. It specifies CASSGRDRGLYEQYF.

This clonotype was counted ten times or more. This chain joins TRBV27 and TRBJ2-7, with D perhaps TRBD1 (6 bases). Germline V gives CDR1 MNHEY, CDR2 SMNVEV (reference sequence). The length of the CDR3 is 14 residues. The ends were cut back, 5 bases at V and 4 bases at J, with 15 bases in the middle. The CDR3 bases are TGTGCCAGCAGTCTCGTAGAGAGGGGGTACGAGCAGTACTTC. Encoded protein: CASSLVERGYEQYF.

This clonotype was detected only a few times. The rearrangement links TRBV20-1 to TRBJ1-1, with a possible D match to TRBD1 (6 bases). V was shortened by 0 bases and J by 2 bases, with 13 bases between the two germline ends. CDR3 length: 15 amino acids. The V gene's germline CDR1 is DFQATT and CDR2 SNEGSKA (reference sequence). In DNA, the CDR3 is TGCAGTGCTAGAGAACCGGGGGCGGTAAACACTGAAGCTTTCTTT. Translated, it gives CSAREPGAVNTEAFF.

This clonotype has a handful of counts. The V and J genes are TRBV27 and TRBJ1-1, with unresolved D. V dropped 0 bases and J dropped 3 bases, with 5 bases sitting between them. The CDR3 loop spans 13 amino acids. The V gene's germline CDR1 is MNHEY and CDR2 SMNVEV (reference sequence). The CDR3 spells CASSLSEDTEAFF. CDR3 DNA: TGTGCCAGCAGTTTATCAGAGGACACTGAAGCTTTCTTT.

This clonotype was recorded at least ten times. V is TRBV7-2 and J is TRBJ2-1; a weak D match, TRBD1 (5 bases). Germline CDR1 and CDR2: SGHTA and FQGNSA. With 3 bases removed from V and 8 bases from J, the gap between germline ends came to 11 bases. The CDR3 is 13 amino acids. The CDR3 is CASSFPEGDEQFF. DNA for the CDR3: TGTGCCAGCAGCTTCCCCGAAGGGGATGAGCAGTTCTTC.

This clonotype was recorded at least ten times. The chain combines TRBV7-9 with TRBJ2-1; D not resolved. Trimming removed 5 bases from V and 9 bases from J, with 14 bases in between. Per germline, CDR1 SEHNR and CDR2 FQNEAQ (reference sequence). CDR3 length equals 13 residues. The CDR3 loop reads CASSPAARTEQFF. CDR3 coding DNA: TGTGCCAGCAGCCCCGCGGCCCGTACTGAGCAGTTCTTC. Full variable domain (outside the CDR3, taken from reference TRBV7-9 and TRBJ2-1): DTGVSQNPRHKITKRGQNVTFRCDPISEHNRLYWYRQTLGQGPEFLTYFQNEAQLEKSRLLSDRFSAERPKGSFSTLEIQRTEQGDSAMYLCASSPAARTEQFFGPGTRLTVL.

About this clonotype: This may be a read error: a much more frequent sequence differs by one nucleotide. The chain is built from TRBV7-9 and TRBJ2-1; 7 bases match TRBD1. Germline lookup yields CDR1 SEHNR and CDR2 FQNEAQ (reference sequence). V gave up 0 bases and J gave up 15 bases; unmatched junction bases: 11. CDR3 length: 14 residues. DNA for the CDR3: TGTGCCAGCAGCTTAGCCGTTGGGCAGGGGGTTGGGTTCTTC. Amino acid sequence: CASSLAVGQGVGFF. Based on the CDR3 plus reference TRBV7-9 and TRBJ2-1, the full variable domain is DTGVSQNPRHKITKRGQNVTFRCDPISEHNRLYWYRQTLGQGPEFLTYFQNEAQLEKSRLLSDRFSAERPKGSFSTLEIQRTEQGDSAMYLCASSLAVGQGVGFFGPGTRLTVL.

This sequence joins TRBV30 and TRBJ2-3; D is unresolved. V lost 4 bases, J lost 4 bases, and 9 bases lay in between. The V gene's germline CDR1 is GTSNPN and CDR2 SVGIG (reference sequence). The CDR3 has 12 residues. The CDR3 reads CAWMVSADTQYF. Here the CDR3 DNA reads TGTGCCTGGATGGTGAGCGCAGATACGCAGTATTTT.

This clonotype showed up many times. The J gene is TRBJ2-7, the V gene TRBV4-3, with D unresolved. Germline V gives CDR1 LGHNA, CDR2 YSLEER. The V end was cut by 1 base, the J end by 0 bases, with 7 bases between. The CDR3 has 14 residues. In DNA form, the CDR3 reads TGCGCCAGCAGCCAAGGAGGAATCTCCTACGAGCAGTACTTC. Translated: CASSQGGISYEQYF.

The rearrangement joins TRBV27 to TRBJ2-3; no clear D. The CDR3 extends over 11 amino acids. CDR1 and CDR2 (germline): MNHEY, SMNVEV (reference sequence). Between the trimmed V and J ends, which lost 6 bases and 6 bases, there was a span of 7 bases. The CDR3: CASRDWDTQYF. The CDR3 DNA reads as TGTGCCAGCAGAGACTGGGATACGCAGTATTTT.

This chain joins TRBV7-6 and TRBJ2-7; no clear D. The length of the CDR3 is 14 residues. Germline V gene data show CDR1 as SGHVS and CDR2 as FNYEAQ. Deletions cut 8 bases from V and 2 bases from J, with 16 bases between. CDR3 residues: CASSSAASTYEQYF. The DNA for the CDR3 is TGTGCCAGCTCATCCGCCGCGAGTACCTACGAGCAGTACTTC.

The rearrangement uses TRBV6-5 and TRBJ2-7, with a tentative D call TRBD2 (5 bases). This CDR3 has 14 residues. The ends were cut back, 6 bases at V and 3 bases at J, with 15 bases in the middle. Germline loops: CDR1 MNHEY, CDR2 SVGAGI. CDR3 loop: CASRYIHGDYEQYF. The CDR3 DNA is TGTGCCAGCAGATACATTCACGGGGACTACGAGCAGTACTTC.

As to this clonotype: One base away lies a much larger clone, so this may be a sequencing read error. No conserved phenylalanine or tryptophan ends this CDR3, so it is likely a read error. This sequence joins TRBV5-3 and TRBJ2-3, with D hard to call. TRBV5-3 has ORF status, its function being uncertain. This CDR3 has 13 residues. The CDR3 spells CASSFQATDTQYS. CDR3 coding DNA: TGTGCCAGCAGCTTTCAGGCCACAGATACGCAGTATTCT.

The rearrangement joins TRBV9 to TRBJ2-2; D possibly corresponds to TRBD1 (6 bases). The CDR3 spans 17 residues. Trimming pared 1 base from V and 6 bases from J, leaving 19 bases between. Germline V gene sequence: CDR1 SGDLS, CDR2 YYNGEE. The CDR3 loop reads CASSVTGSQGPAGELFF. In DNA, the CDR3 is TGTGCCAGCAGCGTAACCGGGTCCCAGGGGCCGGCCGGGGAGCTGTTTTTT. Combining the CDR3 with reference TRBV9 and TRBJ2-2 gives the whole variable domain DSGVTQTPKHLITATGQRVTLRCSPRSGDLSVYWYQQSLDQGLQFLIQYYNGEERAKGNILERFSAQQFPDLHSELNLSSLELGDSALYFCASSVTGSQGPAGELFFGEGSRLTVL.

The chain couples TRBV27 to TRBJ2-7, with 9 bases aligning to TRBD1. Trimming cost V 5 bases and J 3 bases; bases outside gene matches: 11. The germline V gene has CDR1 MNHEY and CDR2 SMNVEV (reference sequence). This CDR3 is built from 16 residues. CDR3 residues: CASSSYGTGWVYEQYF. For the CDR3, the DNA is TGTGCCAGCAGTAGCTACGGGACAGGGTGGGTCTACGAGCAGTACTTC.

The chain recombines TRBV20-1 with TRBJ1-1, with D possibly being TRBD1 (5 bases). Trimming stripped 6 bases from V and 4 bases from J, with 27 bases between. The CDR3 totals 17 residues. Germline lookup yields CDR1 DFQATT and CDR2 SNEGSKA (reference sequence). CDR3 coding DNA: TGCAGTGCCCCGTGGGGACCTCGTTCCCGATGGGGCACTGAAGCTTTCTTT. It specifies CSAPWGPRSRWGTEAFF.

This clonotype occurred many times. The chain carries TRBV7-9 and TRBJ1-1; D remains ambiguous. The CDR3 runs 13 residues. V dropped 5 bases and J dropped 6 bases, with 13 bases sitting between them. The V gene's germline CDR1 is SEHNR and CDR2 FQNEAQ (reference sequence). CDR3 sequence reads: CASSTPGGPEAFF. In nucleotides, the CDR3 is TGTGCCAGCAGCACCCCAGGCGGGCCTGAAGCTTTCTTT.

This clonotype was found many times. The chain couples TRBV27 to TRBJ2-1; 9 positions match TRBD2. The J segment lost 4 bases and the V segment lost 4 bases, leaving 8 bases of the junction unmatched. CDR1 and CDR2 from the germline V gene are MNHEY and SMNVEV (reference sequence). The CDR3 contains 16 residues. CDR3: CASSSSTSGPYNEQFF. The CDR3 DNA is TGTGCCAGCAGTTCCTCGACTAGCGGACCTTACAATGAGCAGTTCTTC.

Comments on this clonotype: A much more abundant neighbour one base away suggests this may be a read error. The CDR3 DNA follows: TGTGCCAGAAGTCCTCTAGCGGGAGGCCCAGATACGCAGTATTTT. It encodes CARSPLAGGPDTQYF. V is TRBV6-4 and J is TRBJ2-3; 11 bases are a match to TRBD2. Looked up from germline, CDR1 is MRHNA and CDR2 is SNTAGT. The CDR3 runs to 15 residues. V trimming: 9 bases; J trimming: 4 bases; junction bases outside the gene matches: 9.

The chain has TRBV9 and TRBJ2-3, with D tentatively TRBD1 (6 bases). The tail of the sequence fits TRBJ1-5 better, so the J call may be wrong. Germline V gives CDR1 SGDLS, CDR2 YYNGEE. This CDR3 has 20 amino acids. The CDR3 is CASGGSADGQLSFDTDTQHF. The CDR3 DNA reads TGTGCCAGCGGGGGAAGCGCGGATGGACAGCTGAGTTTTGACACAGATACGCAGCATTTT.